Sequencing of this T cell receptor beta chain was carried out in a study of siplizumab effects on memory and regulatory T cells. Profiled with immunoSEQ multiplex PCR; TCRdb holds only in-frame clones, not every one. The sample gives approximately 13,000 clones, less than 40% of which show up once; around 10% is in the top ten. This clone appeared a single time. Its antigen is currently unknown. Per the germline V gene, CDR1 is SNHLY and CDR2 is FYNNEI. V lost 6 bases to trimming and J lost 3 bases, with 10 bases between them. The CDR3 extends over 13 amino acids. The authors cocultured the mixed lymphocyte reaction cells at 37 degrees C for about six days.

The TCR originated in a human donor in good health; the cells came from an allogeneic mixed lymphocyte reaction. The chain recombines TRBV2 with TRBJ2-3, with D hard to call. Sequencing was done on a sample of CFSE-low (dividing) CD8+ T cells sorted from an allogeneic mixed lymphocyte reaction. Here the CDR3 DNA reads TGTGCCAGCAGGACGTTGTTGACAGATACGCAGTATTTT. Encoded protein: CASRTLLTDTQYF. Using reference TRBV2 and TRBJ2-3 for the parts outside the CDR3, the full variable domain is EPEVTQTPSHQVTQMGQEVILRCVPISNHLYFYWYRQILGQKVEFLVSFYNNEISEKSEIFDDQFSVERPDGSNFTLKIRSTKLEDSAMYFCASRTLLTDTQYFGPGTRLTVL.